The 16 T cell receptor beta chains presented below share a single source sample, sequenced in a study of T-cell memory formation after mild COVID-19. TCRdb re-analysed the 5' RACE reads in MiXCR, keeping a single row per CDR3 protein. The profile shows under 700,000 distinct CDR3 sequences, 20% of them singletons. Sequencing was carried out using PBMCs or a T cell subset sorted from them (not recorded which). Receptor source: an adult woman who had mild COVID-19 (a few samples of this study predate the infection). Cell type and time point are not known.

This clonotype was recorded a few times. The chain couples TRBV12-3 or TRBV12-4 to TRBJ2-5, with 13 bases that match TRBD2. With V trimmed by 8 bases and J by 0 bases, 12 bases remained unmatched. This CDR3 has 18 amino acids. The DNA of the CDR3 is TGTGCCAGCGCCTCCCTTCGGGGACTAGCGGGACACCAAGAGACCCAGTACTTC. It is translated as CASASLRGLAGHQETQYF.

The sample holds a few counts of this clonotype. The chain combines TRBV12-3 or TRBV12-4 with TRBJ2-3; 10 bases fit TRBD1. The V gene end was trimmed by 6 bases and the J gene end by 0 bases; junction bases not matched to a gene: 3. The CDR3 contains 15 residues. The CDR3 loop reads CASRPTGGSTDTQYF. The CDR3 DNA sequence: TGTGCCAGCAGGCCGACAGGGGGCAGCACAGATACGCAGTATTTT.

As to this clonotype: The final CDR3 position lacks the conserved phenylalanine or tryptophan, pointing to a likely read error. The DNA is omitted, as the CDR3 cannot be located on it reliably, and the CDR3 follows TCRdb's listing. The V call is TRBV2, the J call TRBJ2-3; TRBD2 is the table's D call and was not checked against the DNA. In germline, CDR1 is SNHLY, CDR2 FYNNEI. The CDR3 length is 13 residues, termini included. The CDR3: CASSGLGLQEKRV.

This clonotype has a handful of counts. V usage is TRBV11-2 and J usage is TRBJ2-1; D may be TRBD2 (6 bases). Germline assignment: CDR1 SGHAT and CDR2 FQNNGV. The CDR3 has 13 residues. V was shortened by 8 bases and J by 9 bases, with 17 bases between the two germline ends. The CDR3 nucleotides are TGTGCCAGCTCCCCGGGGGTATTGAGTGAGCAGTTCTTC. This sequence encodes CASSPGVLSEQFF. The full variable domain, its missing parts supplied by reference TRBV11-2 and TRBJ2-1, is EAGVAQSPRYKIIEKRQSVAFWCNPISGHATLYWYQQILGQGPKLLIQFQNNGVVDDSQLPKDRFSAERLKGVDSTLKIQPAKLEDSAVYLCASSPGVLSEQFFGPGTRLTVL.

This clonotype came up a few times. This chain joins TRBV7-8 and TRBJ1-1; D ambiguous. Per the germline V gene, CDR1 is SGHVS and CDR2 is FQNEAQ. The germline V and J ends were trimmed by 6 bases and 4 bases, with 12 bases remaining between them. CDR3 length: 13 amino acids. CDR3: CASRPRWGTEAFF. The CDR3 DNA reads TGTGCCAGCAGGCCCAGGTGGGGCACTGAAGCTTTCTTT.

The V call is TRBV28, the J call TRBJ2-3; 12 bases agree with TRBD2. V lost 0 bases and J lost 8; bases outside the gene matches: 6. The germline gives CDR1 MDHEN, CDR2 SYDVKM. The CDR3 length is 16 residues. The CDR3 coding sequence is TGTGCCAGCAGTTTATGGACTAGCGGGAGAACGCGTACGCAGTATTTT. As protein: CASSLWTSGRTRTQYF.

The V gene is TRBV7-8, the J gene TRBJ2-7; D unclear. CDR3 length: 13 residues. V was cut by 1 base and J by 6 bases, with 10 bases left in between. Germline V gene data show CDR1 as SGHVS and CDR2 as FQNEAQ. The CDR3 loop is CASSLGELGEQYF. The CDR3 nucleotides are TGTGCCAGCAGCTTAGGGGAATTGGGCGAGCAGTACTTC. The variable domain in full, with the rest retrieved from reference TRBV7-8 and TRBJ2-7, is GAGVSQSPRYKVAKRGQDVALRCDPISGHVSLFWYQQALGQGPEFLTYFQNEAQLDKSGLPSDRFFAERPEGSVSTLKIQRTQQEDSAVYLCASSLGELGEQYFGPGTRLTVT.

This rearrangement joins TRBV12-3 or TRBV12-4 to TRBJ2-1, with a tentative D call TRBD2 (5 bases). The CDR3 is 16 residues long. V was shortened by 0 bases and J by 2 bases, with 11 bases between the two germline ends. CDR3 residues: CASSLATGIPYNEQFF. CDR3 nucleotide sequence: TGTGCCAGCAGTTTAGCAACGGGGATTCCCTACAATGAGCAGTTCTTC.

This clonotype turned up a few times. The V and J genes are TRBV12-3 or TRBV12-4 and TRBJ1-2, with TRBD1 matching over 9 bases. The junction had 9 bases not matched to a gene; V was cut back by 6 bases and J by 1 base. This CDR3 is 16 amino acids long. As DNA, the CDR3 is TGTGCCAGCAGCACCGGCGAGACAGGGGGTAACTATGGCTACACCTTC. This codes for CASSTGETGGNYGYTF.

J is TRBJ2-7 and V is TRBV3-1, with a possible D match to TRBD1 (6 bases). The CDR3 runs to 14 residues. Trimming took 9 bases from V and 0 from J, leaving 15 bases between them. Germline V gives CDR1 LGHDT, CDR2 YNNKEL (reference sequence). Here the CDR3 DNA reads TGTGCCAGGAGGTCAACAGGGATCTCCTACGAGCAGTACTTC. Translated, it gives CARRSTGISYEQYF.

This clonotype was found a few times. The CDR3 DNA follows: TGCAGTGCTAGCCTATACGGCAGGGGGACAGATACGCAGTATTTT. This gives the protein CSASLYGRGTDTQYF. The J gene is TRBJ2-3, the V gene TRBV20-1, with 7 bases identical to TRBD1. V dropped 3 bases and J dropped 3; count of bases not matched to a gene: 9. CDR1 is DFQATT and CDR2 is SNEGSKA in the germline V gene (reference sequence). This CDR3 has 15 amino acids.

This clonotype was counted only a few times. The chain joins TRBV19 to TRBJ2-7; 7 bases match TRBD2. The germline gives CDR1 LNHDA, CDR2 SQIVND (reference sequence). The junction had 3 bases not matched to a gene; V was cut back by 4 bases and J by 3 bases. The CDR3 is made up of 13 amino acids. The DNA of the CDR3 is TGTGCCAGTAGTAACGAGCGGGGCTACGAGCAGTACTTC. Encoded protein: CASSNERGYEQYF.

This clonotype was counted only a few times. CDR3 DNA: TGCAGCGTTGAAGATCGGGCTAGCGGGTTCTACGAGCAGTACTTC. It encodes CSVEDRASGFYEQYF. The rearrangement links TRBV29-1 to TRBJ2-7, with 8 bases matching TRBD2. Germline CDR1 and CDR2: SQVTM and ANQGSEA. V gave up 0 bases and J gave up 3 bases; unmatched junction bases: 7. This CDR3 is 15 amino acids long.

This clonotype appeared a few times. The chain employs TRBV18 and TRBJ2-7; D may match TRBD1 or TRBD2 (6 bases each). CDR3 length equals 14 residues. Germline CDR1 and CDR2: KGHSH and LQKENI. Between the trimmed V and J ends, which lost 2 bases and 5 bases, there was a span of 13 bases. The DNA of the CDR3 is TGTGCCAGCTCACCAAAAGGGGGGAAGGACGAGCAGTACTTC. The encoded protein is CASSPKGGKDEQYF.

The CDR3 loop is CASSPWGGGGPQETQYF. The CDR3 DNA reads as TGCGCCAGCAGCCCATGGGGTGGCGGCGGACCTCAAGAGACCCAGTACTTC. V usage is TRBV5-1 and J usage is TRBJ2-5; no firm D call. The CDR3 length is 17 residues. V dropped 4 bases and J dropped 2 bases, with 21 bases sitting between them. CDR1 and CDR2 from the germline V gene are SGHRS and YFSETQ. Drawing the rest from reference TRBV5-1 and TRBJ2-5, the complete variable domain is KAGVTQTPRYLIKTRGQQVTLSCSPISGHRSVSWYQQTPGQGLQFLFEYFSETQRNKGNFPGRFSGRQFSNSRSEMNVSTLELGDSALYLCASSPWGGGGPQETQYFGPGTRLLVL.

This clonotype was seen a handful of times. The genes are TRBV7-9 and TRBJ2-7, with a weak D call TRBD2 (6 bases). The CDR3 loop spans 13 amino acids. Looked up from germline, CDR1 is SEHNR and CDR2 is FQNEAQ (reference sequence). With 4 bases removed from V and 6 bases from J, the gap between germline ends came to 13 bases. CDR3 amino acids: CASSSPEGGEQYF. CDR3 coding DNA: TGTGCCAGCAGCTCCCCGGAGGGAGGCGAGCAGTACTTC. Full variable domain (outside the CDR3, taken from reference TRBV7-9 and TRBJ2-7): DTGVSQNPRHKITKRGQNVTFRCDPISEHNRLYWYRQTLGQGPEFLTYFQNEAQLEKSRLLSDRFSAERPKGSFSTLEIQRTEQGDSAMYLCASSSPEGGEQYFGPGTRLTVT.